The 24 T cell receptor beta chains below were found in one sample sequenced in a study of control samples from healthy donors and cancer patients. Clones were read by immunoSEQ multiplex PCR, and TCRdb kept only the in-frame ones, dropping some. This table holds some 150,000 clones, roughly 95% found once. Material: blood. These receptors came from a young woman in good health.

The DNA for the CDR3 is TGTGCCACCAGTGACCCGAGGGGGGCCGGGGAGACCCAGTACTTC. Protein sequence: CATSDPRGAGETQYF. V and J are TRBV24-1 and TRBJ2-5; D may match TRBD1 or TRBD2 (6 bases each). The CDR3 has 15 amino acids. Germline-derived CDR1 and CDR2 are KGHDR and SFDVKD. Deletions cut 4 bases from V and 5 bases from J, with 16 bases between.

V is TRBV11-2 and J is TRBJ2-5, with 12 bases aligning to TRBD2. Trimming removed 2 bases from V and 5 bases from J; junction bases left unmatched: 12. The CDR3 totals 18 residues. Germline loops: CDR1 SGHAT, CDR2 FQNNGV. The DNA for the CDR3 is TGTGCCAGCAGCTTATTTGCTAGCGGGGGGGCCGGGGAGGAGACCCAGTACTTC. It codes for CASSLFASGGAGEETQYF. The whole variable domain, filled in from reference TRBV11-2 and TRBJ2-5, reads EAGVAQSPRYKIIEKRQSVAFWCNPISGHATLYWYQQILGQGPKLLIQFQNNGVVDDSQLPKDRFSAERLKGVDSTLKIQPAKLEDSAVYLCASSLFASGGAGEETQYFGPGTRLLVL.

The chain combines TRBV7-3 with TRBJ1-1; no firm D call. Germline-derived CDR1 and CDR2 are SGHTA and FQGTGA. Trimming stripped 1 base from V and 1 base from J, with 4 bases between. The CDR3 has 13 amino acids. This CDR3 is CASSLMANTEAFF. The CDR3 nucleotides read TGTGCCAGCAGCTTAATGGCGAACACTGAAGCTTTCTTT.

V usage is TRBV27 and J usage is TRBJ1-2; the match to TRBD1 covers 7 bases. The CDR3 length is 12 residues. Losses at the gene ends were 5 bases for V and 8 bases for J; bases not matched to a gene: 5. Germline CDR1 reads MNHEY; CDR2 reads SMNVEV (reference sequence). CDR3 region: CASSGRGGGYTF. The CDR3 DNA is TGTGCCAGCAGTGGCAGGGGGGGCGGCTACACCTTC.

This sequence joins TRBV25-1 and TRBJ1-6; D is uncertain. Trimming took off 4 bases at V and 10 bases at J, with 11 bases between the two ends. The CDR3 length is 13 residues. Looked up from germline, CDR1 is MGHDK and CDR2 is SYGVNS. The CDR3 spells CASSGKGDSPLHF. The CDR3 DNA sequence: TGTGCCAGCAGTGGAAAGGGTGACTCACCCCTCCACTTT.

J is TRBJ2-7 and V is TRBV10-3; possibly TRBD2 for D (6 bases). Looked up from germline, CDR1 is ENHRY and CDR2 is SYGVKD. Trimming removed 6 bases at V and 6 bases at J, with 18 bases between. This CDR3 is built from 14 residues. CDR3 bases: TGTGCCATCAGGCGGGACCGGCCGGGCGGCGAGCAGTACTTC. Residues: CAIRRDRPGGEQYF.

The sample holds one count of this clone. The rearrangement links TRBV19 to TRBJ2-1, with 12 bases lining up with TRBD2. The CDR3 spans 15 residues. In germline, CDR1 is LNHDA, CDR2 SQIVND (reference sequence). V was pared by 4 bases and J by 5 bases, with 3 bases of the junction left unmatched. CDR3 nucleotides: TGTGCCAGTAGTAGACTAGCGGGAGACAACAATGAGCAGTTCTTC. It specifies CASSRLAGDNNEQFF.

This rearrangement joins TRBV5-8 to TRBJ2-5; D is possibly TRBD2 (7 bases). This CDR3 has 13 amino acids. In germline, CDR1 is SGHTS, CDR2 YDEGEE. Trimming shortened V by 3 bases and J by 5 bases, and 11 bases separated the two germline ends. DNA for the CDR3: TGTGCCAGCAGCTACAGGGAGGGGGAGACCCAGTACTTC. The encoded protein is CASSYREGETQYF.

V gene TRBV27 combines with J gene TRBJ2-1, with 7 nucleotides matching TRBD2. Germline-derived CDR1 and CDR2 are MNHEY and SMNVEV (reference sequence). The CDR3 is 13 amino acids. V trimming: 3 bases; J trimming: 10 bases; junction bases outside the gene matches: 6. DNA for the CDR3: TGTGCCAGCAGTTTTCGGCCGGGACTAGAGCAGTTCTTC. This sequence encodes CASSFRPGLEQFF.

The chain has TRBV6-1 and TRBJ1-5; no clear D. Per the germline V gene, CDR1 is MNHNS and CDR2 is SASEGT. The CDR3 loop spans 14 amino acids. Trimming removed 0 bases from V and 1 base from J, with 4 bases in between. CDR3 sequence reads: CASSEAGSNQPQHF. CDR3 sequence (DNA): TGTGCCAGCAGTGAAGCAGGGAGCAATCAGCCCCAGCATTTT.

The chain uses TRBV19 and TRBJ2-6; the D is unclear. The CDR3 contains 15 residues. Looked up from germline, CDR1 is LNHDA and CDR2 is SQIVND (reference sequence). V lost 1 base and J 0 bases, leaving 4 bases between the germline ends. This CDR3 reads CASSIVFSGANVLTF. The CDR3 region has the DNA TGTGCCAGTAGTATAGTTTTCTCTGGGGCCAACGTCCTGACTTTC.

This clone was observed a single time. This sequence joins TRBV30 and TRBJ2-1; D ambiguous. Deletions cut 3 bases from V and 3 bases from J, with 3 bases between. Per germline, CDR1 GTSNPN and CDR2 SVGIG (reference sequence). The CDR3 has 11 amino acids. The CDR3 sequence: CAWRHYNEQFF. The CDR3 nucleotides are TGTGCCTGGAGACACTACAATGAGCAGTTCTTC.

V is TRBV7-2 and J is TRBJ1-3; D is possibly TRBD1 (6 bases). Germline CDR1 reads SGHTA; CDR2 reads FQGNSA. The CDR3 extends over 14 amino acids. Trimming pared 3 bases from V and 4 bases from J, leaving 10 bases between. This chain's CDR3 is CASSFTGRGNTIYF. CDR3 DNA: TGTGCCAGCAGCTTCACAGGGCGCGGAAACACCATATATTTT.

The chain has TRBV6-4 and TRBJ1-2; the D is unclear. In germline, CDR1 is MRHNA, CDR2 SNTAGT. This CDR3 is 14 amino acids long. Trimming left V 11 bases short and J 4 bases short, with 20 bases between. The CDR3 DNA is TGTGCCGGCACCCCCCCCGGGGAAGTCTATGGCTACACCTTC. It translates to CAGTPPGEVYGYTF.

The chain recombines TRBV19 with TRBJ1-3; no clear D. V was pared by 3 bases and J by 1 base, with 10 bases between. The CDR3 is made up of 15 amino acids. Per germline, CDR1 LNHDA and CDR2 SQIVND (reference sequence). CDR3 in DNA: TGTGCCAGTAGTATTGTCCGCCCGTCTGGAAACACCATATATTTT. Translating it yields CASSIVRPSGNTIYF. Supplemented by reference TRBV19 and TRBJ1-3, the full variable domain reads DGGITQSPKYLFRKEGQNVTLSCEQNLNHDAMYWYRQDPGQGLRLIYYSQIVNDFQKGDIAEGYSVSREKKESFPLTVTSAQKNPTAFYLCASSIVRPSGNTIYFGEGSWLTVV.

The CDR3 sequence is CASSLEGQGAFYYGYTF. The CDR3 coding sequence is TGCGCCAGCAGCTTGGAGGGACAGGGGGCGTTTTACTATGGCTACACCTTC. J is TRBJ1-2 and V is TRBV5-1; 12 bases line up with TRBD1. V shed 0 bases, J shed 3 bases, and the junction held 6 bases outside the gene matches. CDR1 is SGHRS, CDR2 YFSETQ, per germline. The CDR3 is made up of 17 amino acids.

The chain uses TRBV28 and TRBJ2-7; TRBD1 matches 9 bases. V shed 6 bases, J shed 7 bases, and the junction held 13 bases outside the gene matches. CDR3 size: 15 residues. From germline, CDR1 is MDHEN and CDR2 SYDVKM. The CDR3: CASSLRTGEGKEQYF. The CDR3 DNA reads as TGTGCCAGCAGCCTGAGGACAGGGGAAGGGAAGGAGCAGTACTTC.

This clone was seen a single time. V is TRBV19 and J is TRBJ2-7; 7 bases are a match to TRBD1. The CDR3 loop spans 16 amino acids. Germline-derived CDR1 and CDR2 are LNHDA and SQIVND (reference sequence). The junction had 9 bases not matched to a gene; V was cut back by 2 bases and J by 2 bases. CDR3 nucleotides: TGTGCCAGTAGTATAAGGGGGCAGGCTTTTCCCTACGAGCAGTACTTC. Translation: CASSIRGQAFPYEQYF.

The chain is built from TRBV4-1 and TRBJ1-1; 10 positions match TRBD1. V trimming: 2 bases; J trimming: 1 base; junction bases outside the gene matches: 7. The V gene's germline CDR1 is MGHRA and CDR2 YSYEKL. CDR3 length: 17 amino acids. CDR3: CASSQNRDRGTNTEAFF. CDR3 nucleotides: TGCGCCAGCAGCCAAAACCGGGACAGGGGTACGAACACTGAAGCTTTCTTT.

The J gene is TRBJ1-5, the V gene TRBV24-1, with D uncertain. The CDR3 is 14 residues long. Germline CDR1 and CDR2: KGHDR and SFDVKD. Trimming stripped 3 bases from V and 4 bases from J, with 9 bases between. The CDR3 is CATSDVGSNQPQHF. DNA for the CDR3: TGTGCCACCAGTGATGTTGGGTCTAATCAGCCCCAGCATTTT.

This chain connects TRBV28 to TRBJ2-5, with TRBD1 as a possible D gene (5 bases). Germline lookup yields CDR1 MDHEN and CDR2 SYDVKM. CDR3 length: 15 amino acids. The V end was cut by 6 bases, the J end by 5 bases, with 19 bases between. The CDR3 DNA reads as TGTGCCAGCAGCCTCGCGACAGACGATTTTGAGACCCAGTACTTC. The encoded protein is CASSLATDDFETQYF.

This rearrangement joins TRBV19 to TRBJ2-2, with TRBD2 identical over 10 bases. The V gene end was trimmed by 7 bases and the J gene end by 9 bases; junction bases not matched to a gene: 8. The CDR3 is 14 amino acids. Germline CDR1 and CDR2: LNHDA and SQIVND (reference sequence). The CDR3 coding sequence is TGTGCCAGTAAAACTAGCGGGGCACCACGGGAGCTGTTTTTT. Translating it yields CASKTSGAPRELFF.

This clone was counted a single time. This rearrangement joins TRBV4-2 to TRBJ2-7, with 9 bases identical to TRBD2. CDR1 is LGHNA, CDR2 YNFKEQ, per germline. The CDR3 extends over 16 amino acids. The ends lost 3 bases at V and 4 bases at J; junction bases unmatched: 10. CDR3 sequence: CASSQESTSGSYEQYF. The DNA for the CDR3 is TGTGCCAGCAGCCAGGAAAGTACTAGCGGGTCATACGAGCAGTACTTC.

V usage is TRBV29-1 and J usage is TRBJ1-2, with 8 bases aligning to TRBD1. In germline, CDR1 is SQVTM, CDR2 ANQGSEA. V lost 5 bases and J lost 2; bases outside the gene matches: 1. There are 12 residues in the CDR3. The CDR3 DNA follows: TGCAGCGTTCGGACAGGGAACTATGGCTACACCTTC. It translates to CSVRTGNYGYTF.